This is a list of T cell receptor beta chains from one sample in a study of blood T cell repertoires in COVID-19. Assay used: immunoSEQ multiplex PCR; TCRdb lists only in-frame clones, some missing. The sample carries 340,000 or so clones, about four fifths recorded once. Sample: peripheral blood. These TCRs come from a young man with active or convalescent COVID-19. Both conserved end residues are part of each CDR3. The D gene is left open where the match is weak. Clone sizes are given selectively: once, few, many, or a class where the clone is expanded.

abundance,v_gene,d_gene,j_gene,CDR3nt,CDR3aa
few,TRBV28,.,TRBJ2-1,TGTGCCAGCAGTCTAGGGACAACCTACAATGAGCAGTTCTTC,CASSLGTTYNEQFF
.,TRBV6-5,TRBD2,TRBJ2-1,TGTGCCAGCAGGAGGGGGACTAGCAGGGACAATGAGCAGTTCTTC,CASRRGTSRDNEQFF
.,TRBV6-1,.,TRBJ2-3,TGTGCCAGCAGTGAGCAGGGGTCAAGCACAGATACGCAGTATTTT,CASSEQGSSTDTQYF
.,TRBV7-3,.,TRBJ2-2,TGTGCCAGCAGCTCCCCCCTCGGGGAGCTGTTTTTT,CASSSPLGELFF
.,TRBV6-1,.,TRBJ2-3,TGTGCCAGCAGTGACCTAGCTCCAGATACGCAGTATTTT,CASSDLAPDTQYF
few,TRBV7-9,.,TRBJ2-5,TGTGCCAGCAGCAGCGATCTCCAAGAGACCCAGTACTTC,CASSSDLQETQYF
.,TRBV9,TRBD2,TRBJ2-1,TGTGCCAGCAGCGTAGTTCGGGGGGGCCACAATGAGCAGTTCTTC,CASSVVRGGHNEQFF
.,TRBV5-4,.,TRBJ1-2,TGTGCCAGCAGCTTAGACTACTCTTCGGATGGCTACACCTTC,CASSLDYSSDGYTF
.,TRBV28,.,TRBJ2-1,TGTGCCAGCAGTCCCACGAGGGAGGTCTACAATGAGCAGTTCTTC,CASSPTREVYNEQFF
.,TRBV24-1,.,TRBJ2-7,TGTGCCACCAGTGCCCCTAGCAATGGCGAGCAGTACTTC,CATSAPSNGEQYF
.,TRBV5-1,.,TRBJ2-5,TGCGCCAGCAGCTTGGTGACAGGAGACCAAGAGACCCAGTACTTC,CASSLVTGDQETQYF
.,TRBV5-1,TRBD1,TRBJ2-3,TGCGCCAGCAGCTCCCAGACAGGGGGCAATGGAGATACGCAGTATTTT,CASSSQTGGNGDTQYF
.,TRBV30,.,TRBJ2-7,TGTGCCTGGAGAGGGGAAAGAGAGCAGTACTTC,CAWRGEREQYF
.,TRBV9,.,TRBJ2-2,TGTGCCAGCAGCGTTCGTGGCCGGGGAGACCCACCGAACACCGGGGAGCTGTTTTTT,CASSVRGRGDPPNTGELFF
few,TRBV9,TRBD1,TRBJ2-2,TGTGCCAGCAGCCCCCGGACAGGGGAGGGGACCGGGGAGCTGTTTTTT,CASSPRTGEGTGELFF
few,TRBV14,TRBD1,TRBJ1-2,TGTGCCAGCAGCCGACAGGGGGAGGCCTATGGCTACACCTTC,CASSRQGEAYGYTF
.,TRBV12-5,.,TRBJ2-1,TGTGCTAGTGGTTCCCAGTACAATGAGCAGTTCTTC,CASGSQYNEQFF
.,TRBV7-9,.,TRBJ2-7,TGTGCCAGCAGGGCGACCGGGGTCCCCTCCTACGAGCAGTACTTC,CASRATGVPSYEQYF
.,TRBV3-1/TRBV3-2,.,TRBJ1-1,TGTGCCAGCAGCCTAATTCTGAACACTGAAGCTTTCTTT,CASSLILNTEAFF
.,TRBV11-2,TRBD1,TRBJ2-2,TGTGCCAGCAGCTTGACAGGGGGCACCGGGGAGCTGTTTTTT,CASSLTGGTGELFF
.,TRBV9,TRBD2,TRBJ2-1,TGTGCCAGCAGCGTAGTAGCGGGCCTAAGGTCCTACAATGAGCAGTTCTTC,CASSVVAGLRSYNEQFF
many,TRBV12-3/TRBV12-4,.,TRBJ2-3,TGTGCCAGCAGTCCCTTCACAGATACGCAGTATTTT,CASSPFTDTQYF